The sequence of this T cell receptor beta chain was determined in a study of Ad26.COV2.S vaccination and SARS-CoV-2 variants. The treatment was: 15 to 20 received Ad26.COV2.S at low or high dose, single or two shots; about 5 received placebo; per-sample allocation not given. On day 63 after the first injection, vaccine and placebo recipients gave samples. Method: immunoSEQ multiplex PCR; TCRdb's copy keeps in-frame clones and lacks some. Of about 400,000 clones in the sample, roughly 80% were seen once. CDR1 and CDR2 (germline): KGHSH, LQKENI. The CDR3 consists of 17 residues. V was shortened by 0 bases and J by 2 bases, with 15 bases between the two germline ends.

This TCR was sampled from a person between 18 and 60 years old who received the Ad26.COV2.S COVID-19 vaccine or a placebo. The sequencing here drew on peripheral blood, taken in a trial of Ad26.COV2.S vaccine versus placebo. This chain links TRBV18 with TRBJ2-3; D might be TRBD1 (5 bases). The CDR3 bases are TGTGCCAGCTCACCACCTGGGCTGACAGCCGCCACAGATACGCAGTATTTT. This gives the protein CASSPPGLTAATDTQYF.